What follows are 3 T cell receptor beta chains derived from one specimen sequenced in a study of cytomegalovirus exposure and HLA in healthy donors. This table comes from immunoSEQ multiplex PCR, and its TCRdb copy is limited to in-frame clones, with some not included. Among some 150,000 clones, around 90% were seen once, and the ten largest hold 4.5% to 5.5%. Sample: PBMCs. These receptors were taken from a man aged 18 to 29 in good health and CMV-seropositive.

The chain couples TRBV19 to TRBJ1-2; the D gene is possibly TRBD1 (5 bases). Germline CDR1 and CDR2: LNHDA and SQIVND (reference sequence). V was cut by 8 bases and J by 7 bases, with 17 bases left in between. The CDR3 is 13 amino acids. CDR3 protein: CASGLGRVRGYTF. Written as DNA, the CDR3 is TGTGCCAGTGGTCTGGGGCGAGTCCGTGGCTACACCTTC.

This clone has only one observation. The rearrangement joins TRBV28 to TRBJ1-6, with a weak D call TRBD1 (6 bases). Trimming pared 10 bases from V and 13 bases from J, leaving 20 bases between. The CDR3 is 13 amino acids. CDR1 is MDHEN, CDR2 SYDVKM, per germline. Here the CDR3 DNA reads TGTGCCACCGCAGGGGTCGACATTCGGCCCCTCCACTTT. This codes for CATAGVDIRPLHF.

This chain uses TRBV7-6 with TRBJ1-1; a possible D gene is TRBD1 (6 bases). The CDR3 runs to 10 residues. Germline CDR1 SGHVS, CDR2 FNYEAQ. V lost 10 bases, J lost 7 bases, and 10 bases lay in between. CDR3 coding DNA: TGTGCCACGGACAGAGGTGAAGCTTTCTTT. It is translated as CATDRGEAFF.